This entry describes one T cell receptor (beta chain). Its antigen remains unidentified. Generated by immunoSEQ multiplex PCR, the TCRdb table keeps only in-frame clones and is missing some. The sample consists of roughly 36,000 clones, roughly nine tenths of them appearing once. The CDR3 length is 14 residues. Germline CDR1 is SNHLY and CDR2 is FYNNEI. The V segment lost 4 bases and the J segment 3 bases; nucleotides outside the gene matches: 6. These data are taken from a study of OX40 agonist ivuxolimab in advanced cancers. In the study overall: Three patients had partial responses: one hepatocellular carcinoma, two cutaneous melanoma. Study-wide findings and caveats: Among expanded peripheral T cells, antigen specificity went undetermined.

Samples were taken at baseline and on day 1 of cycles 4 and 7. The rearrangement uses TRBV2 and TRBJ2-7; 7 bases line up with TRBD2. The specimen was CD4+ or CD8+ T cells sorted from blood, collected in a trial of the OX40 agonist ivuxolimab. This sequence originates from an adult with an advanced solid tumor such as melanoma, head and neck, liver or kidney cancer. The CDR3 spells CASSGGLIYYEQYF. In nucleotides, the CDR3 is TGTGCCAGCAGTGGGGGACTAATTTACTACGAGCAGTACTTC.